The sample holds many counts of the clone carrying this TCR beta chain. RNA transcripts yielded amplified TCR beta CDR3 regions. The HTBI primer set served for first-round RT-PCR of the TCR CDR3. TCRdb processed the multiplex PCR reads anew with MiXCR; each CDR3 protein has one entry. The profile covers about 46,000 distinct CDR3 sequences, with roughly 50% appearing a single time and roughly a third taken by the ten largest. The source of the sample is a study of T cells in Graves' hyperthyroidism and ophthalmopathy. Germline loops: CDR1 SQVTM, CDR2 ANQGSEA. Trimming took 0 bases from V and 4 from J, leaving 10 bases between them. The CDR3 has 13 amino acids.

This TCR was recovered from a woman in her forties or fifties with Graves' hyperthyroidism. What was sequenced was peripheral blood or thyroid tissue (not recorded which). V usage is TRBV29-1 and J usage is TRBJ2-7; possibly TRBD1 or TRBD2 for D (5 bases each). The CDR3 sequence: CSVEDLGGYEQYF. The CDR3 bases are TGCAGCGTTGAAGATCTTGGGGGTTACGAGCAGTACTTC.